One and the same sample provided the 4 T cell receptor beta chains below, sequenced in a study of blood T cell repertoires in COVID-19. Sequencing used immunoSEQ multiplex PCR; TCRdb keeps in-frame clones, though not all of them. The sample lists nearly 100,000 clones; about four fifths were seen once. The sequencing sample was made of peripheral blood. The receptors originated from a woman aged 55-75 years with acute or convalescent COVID-19.

The chain has TRBV15 and TRBJ1-6; weak D call: TRBD1 (5 bases). The V gene lost 1 base and the J gene lost 10 bases, with 14 bases spanning the gap. The CDR3 is 15 amino acids. Per the germline V gene, CDR1 is LNHNV and CDR2 is YYDKDF (reference sequence). In nucleotides, the CDR3 is TGTGCCACCAGCAGAGGATCTGGGGCTGCCTCACCCCTCCACTTT. Protein product: CATSRGSGAASPLHF.

The chain recombines TRBV20-1 with TRBJ1-2, with 9 positions matching TRBD1. The CDR3 extends over 11 amino acids. The V and J ends lost 7 bases and 14 bases, in that order; junction bases with no gene match: 11. CDR1 and CDR2 (germline): DFQATT, SNEGSKA (reference sequence). The CDR3 DNA is TGCAGTGGGTGGACAGGGGCGGCGGGTACCTTC. The encoded protein is CSGWTGAAGTF.

This chain joins TRBV6-6 and TRBJ1-5; 9 bases are a match to TRBD1. Losses at the gene ends were 6 bases for V and 6 bases for J; bases not matched to a gene: 6. CDR1 is MNHNY and CDR2 is SVGAGI in the germline V gene (reference sequence). CDR3 length: 14 amino acids. CDR3 amino acids: CASSDRGAGQPQHF. The CDR3 nucleotides read TGTGCCAGCAGCGACAGGGGGGCGGGTCAGCCCCAGCATTTT.

The sample holds one count of this clone. The chain recombines TRBV27 with TRBJ1-2; D is perhaps TRBD1 (6 bases). This CDR3 region has 12 residues. Trimming cost V 6 bases and J 4 bases, with 9 bases left between them. Germline lookup yields CDR1 MNHEY and CDR2 SMNVEV (reference sequence). This CDR3 is CASRQGPYGYTF. The CDR3 DNA sequence: TGTGCCAGCAGACAGGGACCCTATGGCTACACCTTC.